Detailed here is one T cell receptor beta chain. Its binding antigen is unknown. This may arise from a read error, as a much more abundant clone is one base away. The germline V gene provides CDR1 MGHDK and CDR2 SYGVNS. Including the terminal cysteine and phenylalanine, the CDR3 comprises 15 residues. Only the CDR3 portion is preserved as DNA: 45 bases, with reading frame beginning at the first base. Relative to germline, V is missing 6 bases and J is missing 1 base, with 0 bases of the junction outside any gene match. TCR CDR3 regions were amplified from genomic DNA by multiplex PCR using the deep immunoSEQ assay. For each cell subset, the extracted genomic DNA was distributed evenly across all wells of several immunoSEQ 96-well plates, and each plate served as one replicate. Each replicate PCR for sorted subsets received about 220 ng genomic DNA, equal to tens of thousands of T cell genomes. Purified libraries were measured with a Qubit 3.0 fluorometer, size-checked on a Bioanalyzer 2100, and measured again with the KAPA Library Quantification kit. Every immunoSEQ 96-well plate was sequenced on a separate single-read 150-cycle Illumina NextSeq 550 flow cell. The study's processing was this. The immunoSEQ output contained only junctional sequences without quality scores, so filtering could not match that applied to full-length reads. Sequences were annotated with PyIR, a Python wrapper for IgBLAST v1.9, using IMGT germline references to assign V/J genes and CDR3. Reads with weak V/J assignments (E-value above 1e-6), missing CDR3, stop codons, out-of-frame junctions, or ambiguous translated residues were removed. V3J clonotypes were defined by identical inferred V gene, J gene, and CDR3 amino acid sequence. To compute the percentage overlap between repertoires, the number of shared unique clonotypes was divided by the size of the smaller repertoire. RTK rarefaction, the Chao1 estimator, and Recon v2.1 estimates of unobserved clonotypes were used to assess repertoire richness. For all TCRbeta clonotypes obtained by the gDNA method from a few donors, generation probabilities were computed with OLGA. TCRdb obtained this table from immuneACCESS and retained in-frame rearrangements with V and J assigned. These tables miss some clones; where compared with another copy, unresolved V genes account for less than half of the shortfall, and the remainder is unexplained. The V and J calls and clone size come from that table; D and trimming were worked out from the DNA. This sample has around 1 million clones in its table, and approximately 76% of those were observed once. Around 1.4% of the sample rests with the top ten.

The data originate from a study of shared clonotypes between healthy human individuals (dated by TCRdb to the early 2020s). Study-wide context: A few men and a couple of women, aged 18 to 49 years, made up the cohort. For each donor, CD4 naive and CD4 memory were each run on three plates, CD8 naive on two plates, and CD8 memory on one plate. Blood TCR repertoires of a handful of healthy adults were deeply sequenced to estimate repertoire size and the extent of clonotype sharing between individuals. Per donor, leukapheresis produced somewhere between about 0.85 and 9.5 billion PBMCs. Libraries were prepared and TCR repertoires were sequenced by different laboratories using diverse techniques, in order to increase sequencing depth and limit assay-specific biases. What the study reported, not specific to this receptor: The genetic and exposure-history diversity represented was limited by the small number of donors. Pairwise subsampling indicated that sequencing depth was expected to affect the degree of clonotype sharing among donors. Naive subsets generally had larger estimated clonotype richness than memory subsets did. Sampling was restricted to blood, and TCR repertoires in tissues likely differ from the TCR repertoires found in blood. Clonotypes shared by all four sorted-subset donors showed higher generation probabilities than non-shared clonotypes. About 5% of naive CD4, 3.5% of naive CD8, approximately 2% of memory CD4, and approximately 0.39% of memory CD8 clonotypes were shared across a few donors. Rarefaction of sorted-subset datasets indicated incomplete sequencing despite the large sequencing depth.

The donors were healthy, HIV-negative adults who had no recently reported acute infections or vaccinations. Only Caucasian adults living in Nashville, Tennessee, USA were represented among the donors. Magnetic negative selection was used to enrich CD4+ T cells, after which naive cells were positively selected on CD45RA and the negative fraction became the memory subset. After blood collection by leukapheresis, PBMCs were isolated using Ficoll-Histopaque density gradient centrifugation and then cryopreserved in the vapor phase of liquid nitrogen. Analytical flow cytometry was used to check the purity and quantity of every magnetically sorted T cell population. From each sorted fraction, genomic DNA was isolated and quantified by UV absorbance on a Nanodrop 2000c.

The sequenced sample was memory CD4+ T cells sorted from blood. The cell subset or site label, as the study defines it: CD45RA-negative fraction. This receptor was identified in a man in his late teens or twenties in good health. The chain was built from TRBV25-1 and TRBJ2-3; 14 bases in the junction line up with TRBD2. CDR3 reads: CASRGLAGGTDTQYF. The sequenced DNA is TGTGCCAGCAGGGGACTAGCGGGGGGCACAGATACGCAGTATTTT.